This T cell receptor beta chain was documented in a study of blood T cell repertoires in COVID-19. Study in general: PBMCs, B-cell-depleted T cells, or T cells were the source of the cDNA or gDNA that made up the material.

V was clipped by 5 bases and J by 4 bases, with 12 bases between them. CDR3 length: 13 amino acids. Per the germline V gene, CDR1 is MNHEY and CDR2 is SVGAGI. Authors' processing steps: By means of reference gene primer amplification, nucleated cell counts were estimated. TCRdb's table, derived via immunoSEQ multiplex PCR, lists solely in-frame clones and lacks some. From that table come the V and J calls and clone size; the DNA was used to work out D and trimming. The sample includes 25,000 or so clones, about four fifths seen only once; the top ten take about two thirds. The chain combines TRBV6-5 with TRBJ2-7; possible D gene TRBD1, 6 bases. The receptor was isolated from a man between 65 and 79 years old with acute or convalescent COVID-19. Sequencing was performed on peripheral blood. CDR3 sequence reads: CASSQGIFYEQYF. The CDR3 region has the DNA TGTGCCAGCAGTCAGGGGATCTTTTACGAGCAGTACTTC.